This T cell receptor beta chain was profiled in a study of blood T cell repertoires in COVID-19. Study at large: Italy, Spain and the United States were the sources of the convalescent and acute COVID-19 samples. PBMCs, B-cell-depleted T cells, or T cells were the source of the cDNA or gDNA that made up the material.

Methods used by the authors: The assay estimated nucleated cells by amplifying reference gene primers. TCRdb's copy holds only in-frame clones and misses some; the assay was immunoSEQ multiplex PCR. V and J calls and clone size follow that table, whereas D and trimming were derived from the DNA. The table lists some 240,000 clones, 80% of them singletons. Germline V lookup: CDR1 SGHRS, CDR2 YFSETQ. Trimming shortened V by 2 bases and J by 1 base, and 12 bases separated the two germline ends. This CDR3 has 15 residues. V gene TRBV5-1 combines with J gene TRBJ1-1; TRBD1 is a possible D gene (5 bases). Material for sequencing was peripheral blood. The source of this sequence is a human donor in a cohort sampled during active COVID-19. CDR3: CASSLQDSRNTEAFF. For the CDR3, the DNA is TGCGCCAGCAGCTTACAGGATTCCAGGAACACTGAAGCTTTCTTT.